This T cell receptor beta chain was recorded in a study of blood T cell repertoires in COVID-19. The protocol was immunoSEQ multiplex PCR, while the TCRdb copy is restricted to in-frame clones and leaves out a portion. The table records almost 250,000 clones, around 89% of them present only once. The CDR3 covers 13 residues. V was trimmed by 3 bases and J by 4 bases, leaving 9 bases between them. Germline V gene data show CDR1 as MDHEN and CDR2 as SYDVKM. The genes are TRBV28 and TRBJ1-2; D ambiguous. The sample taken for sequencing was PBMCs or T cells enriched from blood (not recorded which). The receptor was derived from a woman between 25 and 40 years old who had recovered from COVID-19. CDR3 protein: CASSFRNPYGYTF. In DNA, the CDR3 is TGTGCCAGCAGTTTCAGGAATCCCTATGGCTACACCTTC.